This T cell receptor (beta chain) was retrieved from a study of T cell responses to AZD1222 COVID-19 vaccine. As regards this clone: Its cognate antigen is unknown.

Measured with immunoSEQ multiplex PCR; TCRdb has only the in-frame clones, and not every one. The table has around 84,000 clones, 70% to 90% seen once. Broader study findings: Repertoires were sampled only after the peak T cell response. Most donors were white British, females outnumbered males, and clonal diversity was possibly underestimated. Among those given AZD1222, only five or six were seropositive at baseline.

V was trimmed by 4 bases and J by 1 base, leaving 12 bases between them. The CDR3 is 15 amino acids. Germline values: CDR1 MRHNA, CDR2 SNTAGT. Samples with a second dose at about 4 or about 12 weeks were pooled together. The V call is TRBV6-4, the J call TRBJ2-3; D is perhaps TRBD1 (5 bases). The sequenced sample was peripheral blood, obtained 28 days after the second AZD1222 dose. This TCR came from an adult who received the AZD1222 COVID-19 vaccine. CDR3 sequence: CASSAAGIGTDTQYF. The CDR3 nucleotides read TGTGCCAGCAGTGCTGCAGGGATAGGCACAGATACGCAGTATTTT.